One sample yielded the 19 T cell receptor beta chains listed below, sequenced in a study of T cell repertoires in cytomegalovirus infection. Each CDR3 protein is one row after TCRdb ran MiXCR on the reads. Among hundreds of thousands of distinct CDR3 sequences listed, roughly 24% were seen once. Specimen: CD8+ T cells from PBMCs. Every receptor here comes from a human donor in good health (CMV status not recorded). Some clones in this sample may be carry-over from other donors' samples.

The V and J genes are TRBV28 and TRBJ1-1; 8 positions match TRBD1. The CDR3 covers 13 residues. Per the germline V gene, CDR1 is MDHEN and CDR2 is SYDVKM. J gave up 10 bases and V 0 bases, and 4 bases lay outside the gene matches. CDR3 region: CASSLWVDRAAFF. The DNA for the CDR3 is TGTGCCAGCAGTTTATGGGTGGACAGGGCAGCTTTCTTT.

Written as DNA, the CDR3 is TGCAGCCCTAAAGGGGTGGGGGGGATCCAAGAGACCCAGTACTTC. Translation: CSPKGVGGIQETQYF. The J gene is TRBJ2-5, the V gene TRBV20-1; 7 nucleotides line up with TRBD2. The CDR3 consists of 15 residues. CDR1 DFQATT and CDR2 SNEGSKA come from the germline V gene (reference sequence).

Regarding this clonotype: This could be a read error, since a much larger clone is one nucleotide away. The chain carries TRBV7-2 and TRBJ2-1; unclear D gene. The CDR3 consists of 15 residues. The germline V gene encodes CDR1 SGHTA and CDR2 FQGNSA. The CDR3 sequence: CANSPTILVYNEQFF. CDR3 DNA: TGTGCCAACAGCCCAACCATCCTAGTATACAATGAGCAGTTCTTC.

This clonotype appeared many times. The chain is built from TRBV7-6 and TRBJ1-1; D unresolved. V lost 5 bases and J 11 bases, leaving 30 bases between the germline ends. Germline lookup yields CDR1 SGHVS and CDR2 FNYEAQ. This CDR3 region has 17 residues. CDR3 loop: CASSPIVSRELDHEAFF. The CDR3 DNA follows: TGTGCCAGCAGCCCAATAGTCTCCCGGGAACTCGACCATGAGGCTTTCTTT.

The chain combines TRBV11-2 with TRBJ2-3; D unresolved. The germline CDR1 and CDR2 sequences are SGHAT and FQNNGV. The CDR3 consists of 15 residues. Trimming took off 5 bases at V and 0 bases at J, with 12 bases between the two ends. CDR3 loop: CASSLGMFSTDTQYF. CDR3 bases: TGTGCCAGCAGCCTGGGGATGTTTAGCACAGATACGCAGTATTTT.

This clonotype was counted at least ten times. The rearrangement uses TRBV28 and TRBJ2-7; D not resolved. The V gene lost 3 bases and the J gene lost 5 bases, with 11 bases spanning the gap. Germline assignment: CDR1 MDHEN and CDR2 SYDVKM. The CDR3 is 13 residues long. The CDR3 DNA reads TGTGCCAGCAGTTTTCCTGTCGCGCACGAGCAGTACTTC. It translates to CASSFPVAHEQYF.

V is TRBV29-1 and J is TRBJ1-5; D is perhaps TRBD1 (6 bases). This CDR3 spans 13 amino acids. The ends were cut back, 6 bases at V and 0 bases at J, with 9 bases in the middle. Per the germline V gene, CDR1 is SQVTM and CDR2 is ANQGSEA. In DNA form, the CDR3 reads TGCAGCGTCATGGACAGTAGCAATCAGCCCCAGCATTTT. It yields the protein CSVMDSSNQPQHF.

A word on this clonotype: Likely a read error: the CDR3 ends without its conserved phenylalanine or tryptophan. This chain uses TRBV7-6 with TRBJ1-2; D possibly corresponds to TRBD1 (6 bases). The CDR3 extends over 14 amino acids. Trimming took 0 bases from V and 6 from J, leaving 11 bases between them. CDR1 SGHVS and CDR2 FNYEAQ come from the germline V gene. CDR3 protein: CASSLAPGGDGYTS. CDR3 in DNA: TGTGCCAGCAGCTTAGCGCCTGGGGGCGATGGCTACACCTCC.

This clonotype was seen at least ten times. The J gene is TRBJ2-7, the V gene TRBV6-1; 7 positions agree with TRBD2. After removal of 6 bases from V and 3 bases from J, the junction contained 5 bases not matched to a gene. Germline loops: CDR1 MNHNS, CDR2 SASEGT. CDR3 length: 13 amino acids. CDR3 sequence (DNA): TGTGCCAGCAGAACTAGCGATGACTACGAGCAGTACGTC. Its translation: CASRTSDDYEQYV.

This clonotype has ten or more counts. The chain is built from TRBV6-6 and TRBJ2-5; TRBD1 agrees at 8 bases. This CDR3 spans 16 amino acids. The J segment lost 5 bases and the V segment lost 5 bases, leaving 13 bases of the junction unmatched. The germline gives CDR1 MNHNY, CDR2 SVGAGI (reference sequence). The CDR3 is CASSLIGGRGLETQYF. The CDR3 coding sequence is TGTGCCAGCAGTCTCATCGGAGGCAGGGGGCTGGAGACCCAGTACTTC.

This clonotype showed up many times. This rearrangement joins TRBV7-9 to TRBJ2-3, with 10 bases that match TRBD2. The germline CDR1 and CDR2 sequences are SEHNR and FQNEAQ (reference sequence). CDR3 length: 16 residues. V was clipped by 3 bases and J by 4 bases; unmatched bases: 7. DNA for the CDR3: TGTGCCAGCAGCTTTTTGGGACTAGCGCGGCCAGATACGCAGTATTTT. Its protein product is CASSFLGLARPDTQYF. The full variable domain, with the rest looked up from reference TRBV7-9 and TRBJ2-3, is DTGVSQNPRHKITKRGQNVTFRCDPISEHNRLYWYRQTLGQGPEFLTYFQNEAQLEKSRLLSDRFSAERPKGSFSTLEIQRTEQGDSAMYLCASSFLGLARPDTQYFGPGTRLTVL.

The CDR3 sequence: CANSFPDRAYEQYV. The CDR3 bases are TGTGCCAACAGTTTCCCGGACAGGGCCTACGAGCAGTACGTC. This chain links TRBV6-2 or TRBV6-3 with TRBJ2-7; 8 bases are shared with TRBD1. Germline loops: CDR1 MNHEY, CDR2 SVGEGT. The CDR3 consists of 14 residues.

This chain connects TRBV2 to TRBJ2-7; D not resolved. The V gene's germline CDR1 is SNHLY and CDR2 FYNNEI. This CDR3 is built from 16 residues. Trimming pared 2 bases from V and 2 bases from J, leaving 16 bases between. The CDR3 sequence: CASSENPGFRTYEQYF. The CDR3 region has the DNA TGTGCCAGCAGTGAAAATCCTGGGTTTAGAACCTACGAGCAGTACTTC.

This clonotype was picked up many times. The V gene is TRBV7-9, the J gene TRBJ1-3, with TRBD1 matching over 8 bases. The CDR3 length is 16 residues. Germline loops: CDR1 SEHNR, CDR2 FQNEAQ (reference sequence). Trimming at V came to 5 bases and at J to 3 bases, leaving 9 bases not matched to a gene. Here the CDR3 DNA reads TGTGCCAGCAGCGGATGGACAGGGCACGATGGAAACACCATATATTTT. Translated: CASSGWTGHDGNTIYF. Supplemented by reference TRBV7-9 and TRBJ1-3, the full variable domain reads DTGVSQNPRHKITKRGQNVTFRCDPISEHNRLYWYRQTLGQGPEFLTYFQNEAQLEKSRLLSDRFSAERPKGSFSTLEIQRTEQGDSAMYLCASSGWTGHDGNTIYFGEGSWLTVV.

Only a few counts were recorded for this clonotype. The chain employs TRBV3-1 and TRBJ2-5; D assignment may be TRBD1 or TRBD2 (6 bases each). The germline V and J ends were trimmed by 0 bases and 2 bases, with 13 bases remaining between them. The germline CDR1 and CDR2 sequences are LGHDT and YNNKEL (reference sequence). This CDR3 has 16 residues. The CDR3 spells CASSQETGAPQETQYF. The DNA for the CDR3 is TGTGCCAGCAGCCAAGAGACGGGGGCCCCGCAAGAGACCCAGTACTTC.

This clonotype was recorded at least ten times. The rearrangement uses TRBV7-8 and TRBJ2-7, with 11 bases identical to TRBD2. Trimming removed 1 base from V and 6 bases from J; junction bases left unmatched: 2. This CDR3 spans 14 amino acids. The germline gives CDR1 SGHVS, CDR2 FQNEAQ. CDR3 loop: CASSLGTSGREQYV. The CDR3 region has the DNA TGTGCCAGCAGCTTAGGGACTAGCGGGCGCGAGCAGTACGTC.

This clonotype was found many times. V usage is TRBV7-9 and J usage is TRBJ2-3; D ambiguous. V lost 7 bases and J 0 bases, leaving 11 bases between the germline ends. The CDR3 is made up of 14 amino acids. Germline CDR1 and CDR2: SEHNR and FQNEAQ (reference sequence). The CDR3 spells CASKHGYSTDTQYF. CDR3 in DNA: TGTGCCAGCAAGCATGGTTATAGCACAGATACGCAGTATTTT.

This chain joins TRBV9 and TRBJ2-7; the match to TRBD1 covers 11 bases. J gave up 0 bases and V 4 bases, and 9 bases lay outside the gene matches. Looked up from germline, CDR1 is SGDLS and CDR2 is YYNGEE. This CDR3 has 17 amino acids. CDR3: CASSTGQGDGFSYEQYF. As DNA, the CDR3 is TGTGCCAGCAGCACGGGACAGGGGGACGGGTTCTCCTACGAGCAGTACTTC.

This sequence joins TRBV7-9 and TRBJ1-1, with D hard to call. V lost 5 bases, J lost 9 bases, and 13 bases lay in between. The CDR3 runs 12 residues. Looked up from germline, CDR1 is SEHNR and CDR2 is FQNEAQ (reference sequence). CDR3 residues: CASSPSLAKAFF. CDR3 in DNA: TGTGCCAGCAGCCCTAGTTTGGCCAAAGCTTTCTTT.